Listed below are T cell receptor beta chains from one sample, sequenced in a study of T cells in Graves' hyperthyroidism and ophthalmopathy. TCRdb re-called the multiplex PCR reads through MiXCR, storing one row per CDR3 protein. The sample yields roughly 250,000 distinct CDR3 sequences, over 15% seen once. The specimen was blood. The receptor set was obtained from a woman between 18 and 29 years old with Graves' ophthalmopathy. Each CDR3 is given with its conserved first and last residue. The D gene is left open where the match is weak. The size field is filled for only some rows; it gives once, few, many or a size class.

cdr3_nt,cdr3_aa,j_call,d_call,v_call,clone_size
TGTGCCAGCAGCCAAGGGCAGGGATTTACATATGGCTACACCTTC,CASSQGQGFTYGYTF,TRBJ1-2,NA,TRBV4-2,many
TGTGCCAGCAGTCTCGGACTAGCGGGAGGAACATACAATGAGCAGTTCTTC,CASSLGLAGGTYNEQFF,TRBJ2-1,TRBD2,TRBV28,NA
TGTGCCACCAGTAGCAGAGAGGGAAACTACGAGCAGTACTTC,CATSSREGNYEQYF,TRBJ2-7,NA,TRBV15,few
TGTGCCAGCAGCTTAGGACAGTACTCCTACAATGAGCAGTTCTTC,CASSLGQYSYNEQFF,TRBJ2-1,NA,TRBV11-2,NA
TGTGCCAGCTCACCAGGTGTAGCGGGGGGCTTCCATGAGCAGTTCTTC,CASSPGVAGGFHEQFF,TRBJ2-1,TRBD2,TRBV18,few
TGTGCCAGCAGTGAGTGGGCTAGCGGGAGCACAGATACGCAGTATTTT,CASSEWASGSTDTQYF,TRBJ2-3,TRBD2,TRBV2,many
TGCGCCAGCTCCCACGGCTTGGCGGAGACCTACGAGCAGTACTTC,CASSHGLAETYEQYF,TRBJ2-7,NA,TRBV5-1,many
TGTGCCAGCAGCTTAGGAGACAGTGATGGCTACACCTTC,CASSLGDSDGYTF,TRBJ1-2,NA,TRBV7-2,many
TGTGCCAGCAGTGGACTAGCGGGAGTGGTTCCCACCGGGGAGCTGTTTTTT,CASSGLAGVVPTGELFF,TRBJ2-2,TRBD2,TRBV6-1,NA
TGTGCCACCAGCACGGGATGGACTGAAGCTTTCTTT,CATSTGWTEAFF,TRBJ1-1,NA,TRBV15,few
TGTGCCAGCAGCTTGGCTGTGGCTAACTATGGCTACACCTTC,CASSLAVANYGYTF,TRBJ1-2,NA,TRBV5-5,many
TGTGCCAGCAGTTCCGGGACAGGCGACGAGCAGTACTTC,CASSSGTGDEQYF,TRBJ2-7,TRBD1,TRBV12-3/TRBV12-4,many
TGTGCCACCAGTGATCCCAAAACCTTAGGCGATGAGCAGTTCTTC,CATSDPKTLGDEQFF,TRBJ2-1,NA,TRBV24-1,many
TGTGCCAGCTCTCCCTGGGGCGGGAGCTCCTACGAGCAGTACTTC,CASSPWGGSSYEQYF,TRBJ2-7,TRBD2,TRBV7-2,NA
TGTGCCAGCAGTGGACTAGCGGGGGGGCACGAGCAGTTCTTC,CASSGLAGGHEQFF,TRBJ2-1,TRBD2,TRBV6-1,many
TGTGCCAGCAGCCCTTCGCCCATCTCTGGAAACACCATATATTTT,CASSPSPISGNTIYF,TRBJ1-3,NA,TRBV7-2,many
TGTGCCAGCAGAGCCGACACGATCGGAAACACCATATATTTT,CASRADTIGNTIYF,TRBJ1-3,NA,TRBV6-1,many
TGTGCCAGCACCAACCCAACCTCACCGGGACTAGCGGGGAATCCCTACGAGCAGTACTTC,CASTNPTSPGLAGNPYEQYF,TRBJ2-7,TRBD2,TRBV28,many
TGTGCCAGTAGTATTGGGGGTAATCAGCCCCAGCATTTT,CASSIGGNQPQHF,TRBJ1-5,NA,TRBV19,many